These T cell receptor beta chains were read from a single sample in a study of shared clonotypes between healthy human individuals. Profiled with immunoSEQ multiplex PCR; TCRdb holds only in-frame clones, not every one. The data show some 980,000 clones, about 80% seen once. The sequenced sample consisted of memory CD4+ T cells sorted from blood. These receptors were taken from a man aged 18 to 29 in good health. Both conserved end residues are part of each CDR3. A D gene is named only where the DNA matches it firmly. Clone sizes are given selectively: once, few, many, or a class where the clone is expanded.

d_call j_call v_call clone_size cdr3_aa cdr3_nt
- TRBJ2-3 TRBV11-2 - CASSKAGTGPSTDTQYF TGTGCCAGCAGCAAGGCGGGTACAGGACCTAGCACAGATACGCAGTATTTT
- TRBJ2-3 TRBV19 - CASSITLAPDTQYF TGTGCCAGTAGTATAACCCTGGCCCCAGATACGCAGTATTTT
- TRBJ1-2 TRBV5-4 - CASSLGVPNYGYTF TGTGCCAGCAGCTTGGGGGTCCCCAACTATGGCTACACCTTC
- TRBJ1-1 TRBV10-2 - CASSEGGRWTEAFF TGCGCCAGCAGTGAGGGGGGAAGATGGACTGAAGCTTTCTTT
- TRBJ1-5 TRBV2 few CASSPIEGVNQPQHF TGTGCCAGCAGCCCCATCGAGGGGGTCAATCAGCCCCAGCATTTT
TRBD1 TRBJ2-5 TRBV11-3 - CASSRGTGETQYF TGTGCCAGCAGCCGCGGGACAGGAGAGACCCAGTACTTC
TRBD2 TRBJ2-2 TRBV7-9 few CASSSTSGISRRTGELFF TGTGCCAGCAGCTCGACTAGCGGGATATCTAGGAGAACCGGGGAGCTGTTTTTT
TRBD2 TRBJ2-2 TRBV11-3 - CASSPSPWDGRTNTGELFF TGTGCCAGCAGCCCCAGCCCTTGGGACGGGAGGACAAACACCGGGGAGCTGTTTTTT
- TRBJ1-1 TRBV2 - CASSEGGPSNTEAFF TGTGCCAGCAGTGAGGGGGGTCCCTCGAACACTGAAGCTTTCTTT
- TRBJ1-2 TRBV9 - CASSPRQAATYGYTF TGTGCCAGCAGCCCACGACAGGCGGCCACCTATGGCTACACCTTC
TRBD2 TRBJ2-3 TRBV2 - CASSGLAGGRGRYF TGTGCCAGCAGTGGACTAGCGGGGGGCCGGGGTAGGTATTTT
TRBD2 TRBJ2-1 TRBV9 - CASSTRLALYNEQFF TGTGCCAGCAGCACCCGACTAGCGCTGTACAATGAGCAGTTCTTC
- TRBJ1-1 TRBV14 - CATKRWTNTEAFF TGTGCCACCAAAAGGTGGACGAACACTGAAGCTTTCTTT
- TRBJ1-6 TRBV6-6 - CASSYSPDISNSPLHF TGTGCCAGCAGTTACTCTCCAGACATCTCCAATTCACCCCTCCACTTT
- TRBJ1-1 TRBV5-1 few CASSLLVTDTEAFF TGCGCCAGCAGCTTGTTGGTGACAGACACTGAAGCTTTCTTT
- TRBJ2-7 TRBV5-6 - CASSLILRGGSYEQYF TGTGCCAGCAGCTTGATTTTGCGGGGAGGCTCCTACGAGCAGTACTTC
- TRBJ2-1 TRBV7-3 - CASSLAASSYNEQFF TGTGCCAGCAGCTTAGCCGCGAGCTCCTACAATGAGCAGTTCTTC
- TRBJ2-3 TRBV7-9 few CASRHPPGVGSDTQYF TGTGCCAGCAGACACCCCCCAGGGGTGGGCTCAGATACGCAGTATTTT
TRBD2 TRBJ2-3 TRBV5-6 - CASSLELAEHTDTQYF TGTGCCAGCAGCTTGGAGCTAGCGGAACACACAGATACGCAGTATTTT
- TRBJ1-6 TRBV5-5 - CASSLARGLSNSPLHF TGTGCCAGCAGCTTGGCCCGAGGGTTGAGTAATTCACCCCTCCACTTT
- TRBJ2-3 TRBV7-3 - CASSYTGPTGTDTQYF TGTGCCAGCAGCTATACCGGGCCGACGGGCACAGATACGCAGTATTTT
- TRBJ2-3 TRBV15 - CATSNLQGRTDTQYF TGTGCCACCAGCAACTTACAGGGCCGCACAGATACGCAGTATTTT
TRBD2 TRBJ2-1 TRBV28 - CASSPPASGEQFF TGTGCCAGCAGCCCTCCGGCTAGCGGGGAGCAATTCTTC
- TRBJ2-7 TRBV19 - CASSKEAWAQYF TGTGCCAGTAGTAAGGAGGCGTGGGCGCAGTACTTC
- TRBJ2-6 TRBV11-2 - CASSLEVLVSGANVLTF TGTGCCAGCAGCTTAGAGGTATTAGTCTCTGGGGCCAACGTCCTGACTTTC
- TRBJ1-1 TRBV6-6 - CAIRFSLTEAFF TGTGCCATTCGGTTTAGTTTGACTGAAGCTTTCTTT
TRBD2 TRBJ2-7 TRBV5-1 - CASSLTSDYEQYF TGCGCCAGCAGCTTGACTAGCGACTACGAGCAGTACTTC
- TRBJ1-4 TRBV7-9 few CASSPGWTNEKLFF TGTGCCAGCAGCCCCGGGTGGACTAATGAAAAACTGTTTTTT
- TRBJ1-5 TRBV2 - CASKEGGQSNQPQHF TGTGCCAGCAAAGAGGGGGGGCAGAGCAATCAGCCCCAGCATTTT
TRBD1 TRBJ1-5 TRBV4-3 - CASSQDLDRTIEGQPQHF TGCGCCAGCAGCCAAGATCTGGACAGGACGATTGAGGGTCAGCCCCAGCATTTT
- TRBJ2-3 TRBV5-1 - CASSPGFTDTQYF TGCGCCAGCAGCCCGGGATTTACAGATACGCAGTATTTT
- TRBJ2-6 TRBV7-6 once CASSPWAGDNVLTF TGTGCCAGCAGCCCTTGGGCCGGGGACAACGTCCTGACTTTC